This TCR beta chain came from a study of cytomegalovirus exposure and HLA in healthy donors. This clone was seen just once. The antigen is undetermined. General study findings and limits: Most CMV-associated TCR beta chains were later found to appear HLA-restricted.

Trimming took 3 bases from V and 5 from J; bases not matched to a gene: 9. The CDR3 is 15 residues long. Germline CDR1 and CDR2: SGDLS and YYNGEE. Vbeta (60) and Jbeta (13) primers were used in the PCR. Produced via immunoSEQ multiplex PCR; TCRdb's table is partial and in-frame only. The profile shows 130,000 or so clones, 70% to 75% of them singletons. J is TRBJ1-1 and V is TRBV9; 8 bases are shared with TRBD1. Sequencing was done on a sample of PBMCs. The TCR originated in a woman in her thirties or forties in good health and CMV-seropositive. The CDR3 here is CASSASGQGGTEAFF. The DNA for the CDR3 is TGTGCCAGCAGCGCCTCCGGACAGGGAGGGACTGAAGCTTTCTTT.